The rows below give T cell receptor beta chains drawn from one sample of a study of T cell responses to AZD1222 COVID-19 vaccine. Sequencing used immunoSEQ multiplex PCR; TCRdb keeps in-frame clones, though not all of them. This table has about 99,000 clones, roughly nine tenths appearing once. Source: peripheral blood, taken on day 0 of AZD1222 vaccination. Receptors were obtained from an adult in good health. The CDR3 runs from the conserved cysteine through the conserved F or W. D genes are given only for firm matches. Not all rows give a size; the values are once, few, many and, for expanded clones, a class.

clone size: NA; CDR3 length: 15; V gene: TRBV6-5; D gene: TRBD1; J gene: TRBJ2-3; CDR3 protein: CASSYGQGGTDTQYF; CDR3 DNA: TGTGCCAGCAGTTACGGGCAGGGGGGCACAGATACGCAGTATTTT
clone size: NA; CDR3 length: 13; V gene: TRBV7-2; D gene: TRBD1; J gene: TRBJ1-5; CDR3 protein: CASSLAPDRGQHF; CDR3 DNA: TGTGCCAGCAGCTTAGCCCCCGACAGGGGCCAGCATTTT
clone size: once; CDR3 length: 17; V gene: TRBV15; D gene: TRBD1; J gene: TRBJ1-3; CDR3 protein: CATSSTGTGARVNTIYF; CDR3 DNA: TGTGCCACCAGCAGCACCGGGACAGGGGCCCGGGTCAACACCATATATTTT
clone size: NA; CDR3 length: 14; V gene: TRBV6-1; D gene: TRBD1; J gene: TRBJ1-2; CDR3 protein: CASSEMDRGFGYTF; CDR3 DNA: TGTGCCAGCAGTGAAATGGACAGGGGTTTCGGCTACACCTTC
clone size: NA; CDR3 length: 11; V gene: TRBV29-1; D gene: NA; J gene: TRBJ1-1; CDR3 protein: CSVLDRPEAFF; CDR3 DNA: TGCAGCGTCTTAGACAGGCCCGAAGCTTTCTTT
clone size: NA; CDR3 length: 16; V gene: TRBV1; D gene: NA; J gene: TRBJ2-3; CDR3 protein: CTSSLPPGLGTDTQYF; CDR3 DNA: TGCACCAGCAGCCTCCCCCCGGGACTAGGCACAGATACGCAGTATTTT
clone size: NA; CDR3 length: 16; V gene: TRBV2; D gene: TRBD1; J gene: TRBJ2-7; CDR3 protein: CASSRDTGGLSYEQYF; CDR3 DNA: TGTGCCAGCAGTCGAGATACAGGGGGGCTATCCTACGAGCAGTACTTC
clone size: NA; CDR3 length: 16; V gene: TRBV4-2; D gene: TRBD2; J gene: TRBJ2-1; CDR3 protein: CASSPLLAGGQGEQFF; CDR3 DNA: TGTGCCAGCAGCCCACTACTAGCGGGGGGCCAGGGTGAGCAGTTCTTC
clone size: NA; CDR3 length: 14; V gene: TRBV30; D gene: NA; J gene: TRBJ1-1; CDR3 protein: CAWSATGTATEAFF; CDR3 DNA: TGTGCCTGGAGTGCAACAGGGACGGCGACTGAAGCTTTCTTT
clone size: NA; CDR3 length: 14; V gene: TRBV2; D gene: TRBD2; J gene: TRBJ2-1; CDR3 protein: CASTEGGGDNEQFF; CDR3 DNA: TGTGCCAGCACCGAGGGTGGGGGGGACAATGAGCAGTTCTTC
clone size: NA; CDR3 length: 13; V gene: TRBV19; D gene: NA; J gene: TRBJ2-7; CDR3 protein: CASSMASRGEQYF; CDR3 DNA: TGTGCCAGTAGTATGGCGTCCAGAGGCGAGCAGTACTTC
clone size: NA; CDR3 length: 14; V gene: TRBV4-1; D gene: NA; J gene: TRBJ1-1; CDR3 protein: CASTYSNREGGAFF; CDR3 DNA: TGCGCCAGCACCTACTCTAACAGGGAAGGAGGAGCTTTCTTT
clone size: NA; CDR3 length: 14; V gene: TRBV27; D gene: TRBD1; J gene: TRBJ1-1; CDR3 protein: CASLTQGAIGEAFF; CDR3 DNA: TGTGCCAGCCTAACACAGGGGGCAATCGGTGAAGCTTTCTTT
clone size: NA; CDR3 length: 11; V gene: TRBV20-1; D gene: NA; J gene: TRBJ2-7; CDR3 protein: CSAVQGNEQYF; CDR3 DNA: TGCAGTGCTGTACAGGGCAACGAGCAGTACTTC
clone size: once; CDR3 length: 16; V gene: TRBV6-6; D gene: TRBD1; J gene: TRBJ2-5; CDR3 protein: CASSPRDRGIQETQYF; CDR3 DNA: TGTGCCAGCAGCCCCCGGGACAGGGGAATTCAAGAGACCCAGTACTTC